This TCR beta chain derives from a study of T cell responses to AZD1222 COVID-19 vaccine. Study-level points and caveats: Sampled repertoires all dated from after the peak T cell response. Spike was spanned by vaccine-associated CD4 TCRs, which were dominant at 160-218 and 743-854. Donors were mostly white British, more females; clonal diversity possibly underestimated.

Concerning this clone: Its antigen remains unknown.

Doses given second, at about 4 or about 12 weeks, were pooled. Method: immunoSEQ multiplex PCR; TCRdb's copy keeps in-frame clones and lacks some. The repertoire has approximately 89,000 clones, about 90% of them found once; the top ten carry around a tenth. Germline CDR1 is MNHEY and CDR2 is SMNVEV (reference sequence). This CDR3 contains 14 residues. Trimming cost V 0 bases and J 1 base, with 3 bases left between them. This receptor was taken from an adult who received the AZD1222 COVID-19 vaccine. V and J are TRBV27 and TRBJ2-2, with D unresolved. Sequencing was performed on peripheral blood, taken 28 days after the second AZD1222 dose. CDR3 sequence reads: CASSLSRNTGELFF. The DNA for the CDR3 is TGTGCCAGCAGTTTATCGAGGAACACCGGGGAGCTGTTTTTT.